The clone carrying this TCR beta chain showed up many times. The source of the sample is a study of identical twins. TCRdb reprocessed the 5' RACE reads with MiXCR, giving one entry per CDR3 protein. The table has 350,000 to 600,000 distinct CDR3 sequences, 14% seen once. The J segment lost 0 bases and the V segment lost 6 bases, leaving 5 bases of the junction unmatched. The CDR3 length is 15 residues. From germline, CDR1 is SQVTM and CDR2 ANQGSEA. These data were also filed under a second study, of yellow fever vaccine responses in identical twins.

V and J are TRBV29-1 and TRBJ2-3; 11 bases fit TRBD2. Sequenced: CD4+ T cells sorted from blood. The origin of this receptor is a woman between 18 and 30 years old in good health. For the CDR3, the DNA is TGCAGCGTAAAGACTAGCGGGATGAGCACAGATACGCAGTATTTT. This encodes CSVKTSGMSTDTQYF.